The next 29 T cell receptor beta chains were all read from a single sample in a study of CD8+CD57+ T cells in acquired aplastic anemia. Genomic DNA, serving as template, underwent TCR beta VDJ and CDR3 profiling. TCRdb recomputed calls from the reads with MiXCR, one row per CDR3 protein. Of 100,000 to 150,000 distinct CDR3 sequences in the sample, less than 45% were seen once. Material for sequencing was sorted CD4+, CD8+, or CD8+CD57+ T cells (not recorded which) from PBMCs. The source of these receptors is a human donor in good health, serving as a control.

Comment on this clonotype: A much larger clone lies a single base off, so this may be a read error. The chain combines TRBV7-8 with TRBJ2-1, with a possible D match to TRBD2 (6 bases). Germline V gives CDR1 SGHVS, CDR2 FQNEAQ. CDR3 length equals 15 residues. Here the CDR3 DNA reads TGTGCCGGCAGCGGGTGGAGCGGAACCTACAATGAGCAGTTCTTC. Protein product: CAGSGWSGTYNEQFF.

This clonotype occurred many times. The chain recombines TRBV20-1 with TRBJ2-3; 8 bases are a match to TRBD2. From germline, CDR1 is DFQATT and CDR2 SNEGSKA (reference sequence). The CDR3 has 15 residues. With 1 base clipped from V and 0 bases from J, the junction kept 3 bases outside the gene matches. CDR3 protein: CSARVPSGSTDTQYF. For the CDR3, the DNA is TGCAGTGCTAGAGTTCCTAGCGGGAGCACAGATACGCAGTATTTT.

This clonotype was observed many times. This chain uses TRBV19 with TRBJ2-2; D remains unclear. The CDR3 loop spans 12 amino acids. V dropped 2 bases and J dropped 9 bases, with 7 bases sitting between them. Germline CDR1 and CDR2: LNHDA and SQIVND (reference sequence). The CDR3 spells CASSIPLRELFF. The CDR3 nucleotides are TGTGCCAGTAGTATACCTCTTCGGGAGCTGTTTTTT.

This clonotype was seen more than once but under ten times. The chain is built from TRBV5-5 and TRBJ2-4, with D uncertain. From germline, CDR1 is SGHKS and CDR2 YYEKEE (reference sequence). Trimming took 4 bases from V and 1 from J, leaving 9 bases between them. This CDR3 has 14 amino acids. The CDR3 here is CASSGWLAKNIQYF. The CDR3, as DNA: TGTGCCAGCAGCGGTTGGTTGGCCAAAAACATTCAGTACTTC.

A word on this clonotype: A junction boundary mismatches the germline segment, possibly from a read error. The chain links TRBV7-2 to TRBJ1-5; D unresolved. Germline CDR1 and CDR2: SGHTA and FQGNSA. The CDR3 runs 13 residues. CDR3 sequence (DNA): TGTACCAGTAGCTATCGGGACAATCAGCCCCAGCATTTT. Translating gives CTSSYRDNQPQHF.

About this clonotype itself: A much larger clone lies one base from this, so it may be a read error. This chain connects TRBV7-6 to TRBJ2-5; D remains ambiguous. CDR3 length: 14 amino acids. CDR1 is SGHVS and CDR2 is FNYEAQ in the germline V gene. The chain's CDR3 is CTSSLGSSQETQYF. The CDR3, as DNA: TGTACCAGCAGCTTAGGATCAAGTCAAGAGACCCAGTACTTC.

This clonotype was counted many times. The chain recombines TRBV12-3 or TRBV12-4 with TRBJ2-5; 10 nucleotides align to TRBD2. The length of the CDR3 is 14 residues. The V and J ends lost 2 bases and 7 bases, in that order; junction bases with no gene match: 4. This CDR3 is CASSLSSGGGTQYF. The CDR3 nucleotides are TGTGCCAGCAGTTTATCTAGCGGGGGCGGGACCCAGTACTTC.

This chain links TRBV10-2 with TRBJ1-2; 9 nucleotides align to TRBD1. This CDR3 contains 15 residues. V lost 0 bases to trimming and J lost 7 bases; unmatched junction nucleotides: 6. The germline gives CDR1 WSHSY, CDR2 SAAADI. CDR3 sequence: CASSESRRDRVGYTF. The CDR3 DNA reads as TGCGCCAGCAGTGAGTCGAGAAGGGACAGGGTTGGCTACACCTTC.

The chain uses TRBV10-3 and TRBJ2-3; the D gene is possibly TRBD1 (6 bases). V lost 0 bases and J lost 3, with 7 bases in between. This CDR3 is built from 14 residues. Germline values: CDR1 ENHRY, CDR2 SYGVKD. The CDR3 DNA reads TGTGCCATCAGTGAGTCACAGGGTACAGATACGCAGTATTTT. This codes for CAISESQGTDTQYF.

In this sample, this clonotype turned up many times. This chain links TRBV6-1 with TRBJ2-3; 8 bases line up with TRBD2. Germline lookup yields CDR1 MNHNS and CDR2 SASEGT. V lost 3 bases to trimming and J lost 3 bases; unmatched junction nucleotides: 8. CDR3 length: 16 amino acids. The CDR3: CASSDLPGGRTDTQYF. The CDR3 DNA is TGTGCCAGCAGTGATCTTCCGGGAGGGCGTACAGATACGCAGTATTTT.

The sample holds many counts of this clonotype. J is TRBJ2-1 and V is TRBV20-1; 14 bases agree with TRBD2. CDR1 is DFQATT and CDR2 is SNEGSKA in the germline V gene (reference sequence). The CDR3 spans 15 residues. The trim removed 2 bases at V and 9 bases at J, leaving 6 bases unmatched. As DNA, the CDR3 is TGCAGTGCTAGATCGGGACTAGCGGGAGAGGTTGAGCAGTTCTTC. This sequence encodes CSARSGLAGEVEQFF.

This clonotype was observed at least ten times. The J gene is TRBJ1-2, the V gene TRBV7-2, with 10 nucleotides matching TRBD1. This CDR3 is built from 15 residues. V was clipped by 3 bases and J by 3 bases; unmatched bases: 4. Germline CDR1 reads SGHTA; CDR2 reads FQGNSA. The CDR3 loop is CASSLTGGADYGYTF. CDR3 in DNA: TGTGCCAGCAGCTTGACAGGGGGCGCCGACTATGGCTACACCTTC.

This clonotype was detected many times. This chain links TRBV7-9 with TRBJ1-1, with D uncertain. CDR3 length equals 16 residues. Germline V CDR1 and CDR2: SEHNR, FQNEAQ (reference sequence). The V gene lost 4 bases and the J gene lost 1 base, with 16 bases spanning the gap. The CDR3 coding sequence is TGTGCCAGCAGCTCCTACCGTTACGGACCGAACACTGAAGCTTTCTTT. The encoded protein is CASSSYRYGPNTEAFF. The variable domain in full, completed from reference TRBV7-9 and TRBJ1-1, reads DTGVSQNPRHKITKRGQNVTFRCDPISEHNRLYWYRQTLGQGPEFLTYFQNEAQLEKSRLLSDRFSAERPKGSFSTLEIQRTEQGDSAMYLCASSSYRYGPNTEAFFGQGTRLTVV.

The rearrangement links TRBV10-3 to TRBJ1-1; D is unclear. Germline loops: CDR1 ENHRY, CDR2 SYGVKD. The CDR3 is 11 amino acids. Trimming cost V 3 bases and J 6 bases, with 5 bases left between them. In DNA, the CDR3 is TGTGCCATCAGTGACACGTCTGAAGCTTTCTTT. Its translation is CAISDTSEAFF.

This clonotype was seen many times. V and J are TRBV20-1 and TRBJ1-4, with 9 bases aligning to TRBD1. The CDR3 contains 14 residues. Trimming at V came to 6 bases and at J to 5 bases, leaving 7 bases not matched to a gene. Germline V gives CDR1 DFQATT, CDR2 SNEGSKA (reference sequence). The CDR3 DNA sequence: TGCAGTGCCCGAGGGACAGGGAAAAATGAAAAACTGTTTTTT. Its protein product is CSARGTGKNEKLFF.

The rearrangement joins TRBV7-9 to TRBJ1-6; D might be TRBD1 (5 bases). Germline V gene lookup returns CDR1 SEHNR and CDR2 FQNEAQ (reference sequence). Deletions cut 5 bases from V and 7 bases from J, with 15 bases between. This CDR3 is built from 15 residues. The CDR3 DNA follows: TGTGCCAGCAGCAAAGGGGACCGAGCGAATTCACCCCTCCACTTT. It translates to CASSKGDRANSPLHF.

There are many counts of this clonotype. The chain has TRBV11-2 and TRBJ2-3, with D possibly matching TRBD2 (5 bases). The CDR3 extends over 16 amino acids. Looked up from germline, CDR1 is SGHAT and CDR2 is FQNNGV. V was cut by 1 base and J by 3 bases, with 14 bases left in between. CDR3 in amino acids: CASSLVAGHVTDTQYF. The CDR3, as DNA: TGTGCCAGCAGCTTAGTTGCGGGCCATGTAACAGATACGCAGTATTTT. Together with reference TRBV11-2 and TRBJ2-3, the CDR3 gives the full variable domain: EAGVAQSPRYKIIEKRQSVAFWCNPISGHATLYWYQQILGQGPKLLIQFQNNGVVDDSQLPKDRFSAERLKGVDSTLKIQPAKLEDSAVYLCASSLVAGHVTDTQYFGPGTRLTVL.

There are many counts of this clonotype. This sequence joins TRBV4-1 and TRBJ2-3, with a possible D match to TRBD2 (6 bases). Deletions cut 0 bases from V and 0 bases from J, with 13 bases between. This CDR3 comprises 17 residues. CDR1 and CDR2 from the germline V gene are MGHRA and YSYEKL. This CDR3 is CASSQEARAGSTDTQYF. The CDR3 DNA reads TGCGCCAGCAGCCAAGAGGCGCGGGCGGGAAGCACAGATACGCAGTATTTT.

As to this clonotype: One end of the junction is discordant with germline, which a read error may explain. Here the CDR3 reads CASSLFAQETQYF. CDR3 in DNA: TGTGCTAGCAGCTTATTCGCCCAAGAGACCCAGTACTTC. The rearrangement uses TRBV7-6 and TRBJ2-5, with unresolved D. There are 13 residues in the CDR3. Looked up from germline, CDR1 is SGHVS and CDR2 is FNYEAQ.

The chain recombines TRBV10-3 with TRBJ2-7; perhaps TRBD2 as D (6 bases). Germline V gene data show CDR1 as ENHRY and CDR2 as SYGVKD. V was cut by 5 bases and J by 2 bases, with 13 bases left in between. CDR3 length: 14 residues. CDR3: CAISSRDFPYEQYF. The CDR3 DNA reads TGTGCCATCAGTTCACGGGACTTCCCCTACGAGCAGTACTTC.

This clonotype was counted at least ten times. The chain employs TRBV20-1 and TRBJ2-7; 7 bases align to TRBD2. After removal of 1 base from V and 0 bases from J, the junction contained 3 bases not matched to a gene. There are 14 residues in the CDR3. CDR1 is DFQATT, CDR2 SNEGSKA, per germline (reference sequence). The CDR3 DNA sequence: TGCAGTGCTAGAGGGGAGGGGCGCTCCTACGAGCAGTACTTC. This gives the protein CSARGEGRSYEQYF.

This chain connects TRBV7-6 to TRBJ2-7, with D possibly matching TRBD2 (5 bases). Germline assignment: CDR1 SGHVS and CDR2 FNYEAQ. The germline V and J ends were trimmed by 5 bases and 3 bases, with 11 bases remaining between them. The length of the CDR3 is 13 residues. DNA of the CDR3: TGTGCCAGCAGCCCTGGACTCGGCTACGAGCAGTACTTC. It is translated as CASSPGLGYEQYF.

This clonotype was seen many times. No conserved phenylalanine or tryptophan ends this CDR3, so it is likely a read error. No DNA is shown, since the ends of the CDR3 on it are uncertain; the CDR3 is the one TCRdb lists. This sequence joins TRBV20-1 and TRBJ2-5. The CDR3 is 13 residues long, counting both termini. Germline V gives CDR1 DFQATT, CDR2 SNEGSKA (reference sequence). CDR3 sequence: CSARDLVGRRPIH.

This clonotype occurred a few times. This clone may be a read error of a much larger clone one base away. The gene calls are TRBV10-3 and TRBJ2-7; D possibly uses TRBD1 or TRBD2 (5 bases each). CDR3 size: 12 residues. The V gene's germline CDR1 is ENHRY and CDR2 SYGVKD. The CDR3 DNA reads TGTGCCAGCAGTGCCCGACAGAGCGGGCAGTACTTC. It encodes CASSARQSGQYF.

This clonotype was recorded many times. The V call is TRBV2, the J call TRBJ2-7, with D maybe TRBD2 (5 bases). V lost 6 bases, J lost 5 bases, and 11 bases lay in between. Germline-derived CDR1 and CDR2 are SNHLY and FYNNEI. The CDR3 is 12 residues long. CDR3 protein: CASRTIGDEQYF. Here the CDR3 DNA reads TGTGCCAGCAGGACGATCGGGGACGAGCAGTACTTC.

This clonotype was recorded only once. The genes are TRBV5-1 and TRBJ2-7, with D perhaps matching TRBD1 (6 bases). CDR1 and CDR2 (germline): SGHRS, YFSETQ. This CDR3 region has 16 residues. The V gene lost 3 bases and the J gene lost 3 bases, with 19 bases spanning the gap. CDR3 in amino acids: CASSYFGGRGHYEQYF. The CDR3 coding sequence is TGCGCCAGCAGCTACTTTGGAGGCAGGGGACACTACGAGCAGTACTTC.

This clonotype was observed many times. This chain joins TRBV3-1 and TRBJ1-2; TRBD1 agrees at 7 bases. The CDR3 has 13 residues. Trimming took 6 bases from V and 2 from J; bases not matched to a gene: 3. Germline V CDR1 and CDR2: LGHDT, YNNKEL (reference sequence). The CDR3 nucleotides are TGTGCCAGCAGTCGCAGGGGGAACTATGGCTACACCTTC. Translated: CASSRRGNYGYTF.

On this clonotype itself: A much larger clone lies a single base off, so this may be a read error. The J gene is TRBJ2-2, the V gene TRBV9, with TRBD2 matching 8 bases. V shed 3 bases and J 5 bases; nucleotides not matched to a gene: 12. The CDR3 is 17 amino acids. Germline CDR1 reads SGDLS; CDR2 reads YYNGEE. Here the CDR3 reads CASSAGPGASGTGELFF. The DNA of the CDR3 is TGTGCCAGCAGCGCGGGCCCCGGGGCTAGCGGGACCGGGGAGCTGTTTTTT.

This clonotype came up many times. The chain couples TRBV27 to TRBJ1-6; D is unclear. Germline V gene data show CDR1 as MNHEY and CDR2 as SMNVEV (reference sequence). V lost 4 bases to trimming and J lost 9 bases, with 16 bases between them. The CDR3 extends over 15 amino acids. The DNA for the CDR3 is TGTGCCAGCAGTTCCCTCCTCCTGGCTGGTTCACCCCTCCACTTT. Protein: CASSSLLLAGSPLHF.